This T cell receptor beta chain was found in a study of human T cells and chemical hapten exposure. This clonotype was counted ten times or more. The J segment lost 2 bases and the V segment lost 4 bases, leaving 5 bases of the junction unmatched. CDR1 and CDR2 from the germline V gene are DFQATT and SNEGSKA (reference sequence). This CDR3 spans 15 amino acids. In TCRdb, the RACE reads were re-called with MiXCR into one record per CDR3 protein. The sample records roughly 100,000 distinct CDR3 sequences, 11% being singletons. Time point denoted: pre-sensitization, week 0. The treatment is: therapeutic diphenylcyclopropenone sensitization with weekly scalp DPC.

The rearrangement links TRBV20-1 to TRBJ2-2; 9 bases fit TRBD2. The TCR was taken from a woman aged 60-75 years with alopecia areata. Some clones in this sample may be carry-over from other donors' samples. This sample comprised whole blood, obtained in connection with sensitization to the hapten diphenylcyclopropenone (DPC). In DNA, the CDR3 is TGCAGTGCTACCGGGACTAGCCCCAACACCGGGGAGCTGTTTTTT. Amino acids: CSATGTSPNTGELFF.